This T cell receptor (beta chain) was sequenced during a study of blood T cell repertoires in COVID-19 (dated by TCRdb to between 2020 and 2021). About the full investigation: Samples covering the acute and convalescent phases of COVID-19 were provided by collaborators in the United States, Italy and Spain. Where available, HLA class I and class II types were obtained from metadata supplied by the sample provider rather than from assay-based typing. The repertoires were made available in a free public database intended to serve as a resource for research on the immune response to SARS-CoV-2. Samples came from the ongoing ImmuneRACE study (first 160 participants) plus 1,254 subjects from 6 global collaborators. The sample metadata nearly always contained a de-identified subject ID, COVID-19 status, age in years and sex. The dataset comprised deeply sampled blood TCRbeta repertoires from subjects exposed to, actively infected with, or recovered from COVID-19. The material from the prospective study consisted of cDNA or gDNA derived from T cells, B-cell-depleted T cells, or PBMCs. What the authors observed across the whole study: The amount of clinical and demographic metadata varied by source and participant and was provided uncurated.

CDR1 SGHRS and CDR2 YFSETQ are derived from the germline V gene. Measured from the cysteine to the phenylalanine, the CDR3 is 13 residues long. Just the 39-base CDR3 DNA is kept, in frame starting at base 1. V is cut by 2 bases and J by 5 bases, and the space between the germline ends is 8 bases. One collaborating source in Seattle enrolled patients during active infection and followed them longitudinally through the course of disease. The collaborating institutions used their own protocols to collect whole blood in K2EDTA tubes. For TCRbeta analysis, collaborator samples were shipped as frozen whole blood, as isolated PBMCs, or as DNA extracted from either sample type. Points on this clone: No antigen is known for it. The sample holds no much larger clone one base away, and base qualities are not on file.

TCRbeta CDR3 regions were amplified from genomic DNA using the immunoSEQ Assay, a bias-controlled multiplex PCR. On the authors' methods: The number of nucleated cells in each sample was estimated from the amplification of reference gene primers within the assay. To quantify the absolute abundance of each unique TCRbeta CDR3 rearrangement, sequence reads were collapsed and filtered. For each sample, productive Simpson clonality was calculated as the square root of Simpson's diversity index across productive rearrangements. This immuneACCESS table, as held by TCRdb, lists in-frame sequences with V and J called but not all clones. Of the missing ones, under half trace to an unresolved V gene in checked studies; the others have no known cause. The DNA was the basis for D and trimming; V, J and clone size are from that table. Here the sample has under 350,000 clones; around 92% occur a single time. Together, the top ten hold approximately 1.8% of the sample.

The sequence links TRBV5-1 to TRBJ2-1; no D gene call is confident. Sequencing used peripheral blood. The clonotype comes from a woman aged 25 to 39 with COVID-19, enrolled during active disease. The DNA sequence is as follows: TGCGCCAGCAGCTTACAAGCGAACAATGAGCAGTTCTTC. It codes for CASSLQANNEQFF.